A single T cell receptor (beta chain) is shown here with its context. The data stem from a study of blood T cell repertoires in COVID-19. Study details: Sites in the United States, Italy and Spain provided acute and convalescent COVID-19 samples. Sources were T cells, B-cell-depleted T cells, or PBMCs; the material itself was cDNA or gDNA.

Per the study methods: Reference gene primer amplification in the assay estimated nucleated cell counts. Clones were read by immunoSEQ multiplex PCR, and TCRdb kept only the in-frame ones, dropping some. From that table come the V and J calls and clone size; the DNA was used to work out D and trimming. The sample holds roughly 200,000 clones, nearly 90% seen once. The CDR3 loop spans 12 amino acids. The germline CDR1 and CDR2 sequences are SQVTM and ANQGSEA. Trimming removed 4 bases from V and 6 bases from J, with 12 bases in between. The sequenced material came from peripheral blood. This chain connects TRBV29-1 to TRBJ1-1, with unresolved D. The sequence came from a woman aged 18-29 years who had recovered from COVID-19. As DNA, the CDR3 is TGCAGCGTTGCGGTAGGCAGGCCTGAAGCTTTCTTT. Translated, it gives CSVAVGRPEAFF.